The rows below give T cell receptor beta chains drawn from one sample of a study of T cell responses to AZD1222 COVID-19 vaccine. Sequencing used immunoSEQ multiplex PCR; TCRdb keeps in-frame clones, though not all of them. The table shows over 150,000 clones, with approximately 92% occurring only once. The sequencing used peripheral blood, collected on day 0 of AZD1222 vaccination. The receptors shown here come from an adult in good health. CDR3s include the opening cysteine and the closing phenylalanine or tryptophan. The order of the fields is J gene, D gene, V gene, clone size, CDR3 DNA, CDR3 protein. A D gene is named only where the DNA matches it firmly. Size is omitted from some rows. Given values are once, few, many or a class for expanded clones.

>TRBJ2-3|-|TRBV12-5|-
TGTGCTAGTAGCATCACAGATACGCAGTATTTT
CASSITDTQYF
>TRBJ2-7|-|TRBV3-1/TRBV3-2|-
TGTGCCAGCAGCCCCCCGGAGGACGCCCTCGGTTGGGAGCAGTACTTC
CASSPPEDALGWEQYF
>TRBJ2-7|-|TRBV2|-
TGTGCCGTCCGGGACGGATCCTACGAGCAGTACTTC
CAVRDGSYEQYF
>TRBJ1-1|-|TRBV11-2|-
TGTGCCAGCAGCACCTTCTCAGGGATTGAAGCTTTCTTT
CASSTFSGIEAFF
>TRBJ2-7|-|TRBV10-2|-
TGCGCCAGCAGTGATAGGGGCCGAACCTACGAGCAGTACTTC
CASSDRGRTYEQYF
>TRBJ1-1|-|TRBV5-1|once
TGCGCCAGCAGCGTCAGGGGACACACTGAAGCTTTCTTT
CASSVRGHTEAFF
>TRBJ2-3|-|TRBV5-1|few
TGCGCCAGCAGCCCAGGACAACCTGGAGCAGATACGCAGTATTTT
CASSPGQPGADTQYF
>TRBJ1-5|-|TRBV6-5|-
TGTGCCAGCAGCCTGGCGGACGACACGCCCCAGCATTTT
CASSLADDTPQHF
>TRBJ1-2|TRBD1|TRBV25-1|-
TGTGCCAGCAGTGGGCGGACAGGGGATGGCTACACCTTC
CASSGRTGDGYTF
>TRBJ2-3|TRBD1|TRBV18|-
TGTGCCAGCTCACGAGGGACAGGGCCAGATACGCAGTATTTT
CASSRGTGPDTQYF
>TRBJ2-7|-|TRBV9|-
TGTGCCAGCAGCGCGGGACACTACTCCTACGAGCAGTACTTC
CASSAGHYSYEQYF
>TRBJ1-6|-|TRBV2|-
TGTGCCAGCAGCAGGCAGAATTCACCCCTCCACTTT
CASSRQNSPLHF
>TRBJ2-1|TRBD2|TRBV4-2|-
TGTGCCAGCAGCCAAGATCCTAGCGGGAGAAGGGATGAGCAGTTCTTC
CASSQDPSGRRDEQFF
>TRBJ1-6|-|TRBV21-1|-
TGTGCCAGCAGCAGGGCCGGGCGGGCCCTCCACTTT
CASSRAGRALHF
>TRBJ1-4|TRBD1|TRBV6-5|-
TGTGCCAGCAGTCAGGACAGGTCTAATGAAAAACTGTTTTTT
CASSQDRSNEKLFF
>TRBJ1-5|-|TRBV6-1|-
TGTGCCAGCAGTGAAGGCGTTCGGTGGCCCCAGCATTTT
CASSEGVRWPQHF
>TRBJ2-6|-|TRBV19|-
TGTGCCAGTAGTATATGGGGGCCTGGGGCCAACGTCCTGACTTTC
CASSIWGPGANVLTF
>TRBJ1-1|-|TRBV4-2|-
TGTGCCAGCAGCCAAGATCAGGGGAAGAACACTGAAGCTTTCTTT
CASSQDQGKNTEAFF
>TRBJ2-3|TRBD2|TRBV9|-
TGTGCCAGCAGCCCTCGTGTAAGCGGGGCAAGCACAGATACGCAGTATTTT
CASSPRVSGASTDTQYF
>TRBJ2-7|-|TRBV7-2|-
TGTGCCAGCAACCCGGACAGATTCTCCTACGAGCAGTACTTC
CASNPDRFSYEQYF
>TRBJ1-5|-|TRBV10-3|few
TGTGCCATCAGTGAGTCAGGGCTGGGGAATCAGCCCCAGCATTTT
CAISESGLGNQPQHF
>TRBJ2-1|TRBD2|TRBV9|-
TGTGCCAGCAGCGTAGCGCCTAGCGGGTACAATGAGCAGTTCTTC
CASSVAPSGYNEQFF
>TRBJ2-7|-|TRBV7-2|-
TGTGCCAGCAGCTTAGTGGGGACCTACGAGCAGTACTTC
CASSLVGTYEQYF
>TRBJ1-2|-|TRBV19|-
TGTGCCAGTAGTCCATCCAATTTTCACTACACCTTC
CASSPSNFHYTF